This T cell receptor (beta chain) came from a study of T cells in Graves' hyperthyroidism and ophthalmopathy (dated by TCRdb to between 2019 and 2020). About the full investigation: Peripheral blood was sampled at the time of initial diagnosis, prior to any treatment. To identify TCR V-J signatures that set the groups apart, the researchers used a discovery cohort of about a hundred patients, made up of roughly 40 with Graves' ophthalmopathy and 57 with stable Graves' hyperthyroidism. Prospective prediction of ophthalmopathy was tested in an independent validation cohort consisting of 18 to 20 hyperthyroidism patients and 17 patients who later progressed to ophthalmopathy. The roughly 99 discovery patients were divided at random into training and test sets in a 7:3 ratio. Thyroid tissue and blood T-cell repertoires from more than 5 Graves' hyperthyroidism patients were also compared in the study. After blood sampling, hyperthyroidism patients were treated with methimazole at a starting dose of 30 mg daily, and ophthalmopathy patients were treated with high-dose intravenous methylprednisolone. The paper describes TCR Vbeta CDR3 sequencing of more than 120 peripheral blood samples, made up of some 40 ophthalmopathy patients, 70 to 80 hyperthyroidism patients and roughly 17 progressor patients.

Study-level results and caveats: Sample size was not statistically predetermined, and blinding of investigators to group allocation was not performed. A 13 V-J signature model separated ophthalmopathy from stable hyperthyroidism, with approximately 87% sensitivity and 81.08% specificity in cross-validation and 80%/75% in testing. Most expanded thyroid clonotypes (frequency above 0.001) were also detected in blood, a finding suggesting that blood repertoires may reflect thyroid immune responses. In validation, the model predicted progression to ophthalmopathy a median of around 6.5 months before onset, with 70% to 71% sensitivity and about 75% specificity.

Moderately to severely active disease, a Clinical Activity Score of at least 3, a NOSPECS grade of at least 4, and a duration under 3 months were present in ophthalmopathy patients. Patients with uncontrolled infections, other autoimmune diseases, pregnancy or lactation were excluded. Diagnoses were established on the basis of clinical symptoms, serum thyroxine and TRAb, thyroid ultrasound, and orbital computed tomography. Ficoll-Paque density gradient centrifugation was used to isolate PBMCs from approximately 10 ml of fresh peripheral blood. Total RNA was extracted using Trizol reagent, and RNA quality was assessed on an Agilent 2100 Bioanalyzer. A remark on this clonotype: Its binding antigen is unknown. No base-level quality is on record; no much larger clone is a single base apart.

The TCR beta CDR3 regions were amplified from RNA transcripts. The TCR CDR3 was subjected to a first round of RT-PCR using the HTBI primer set and the Qiagen OneStep RT-PCR kit. The libraries were constructed in a second round of multiplex PCR and then size-selected and purified. Sequencing of the libraries was done on an Illumina HiSeq2000 using paired-end 100 bp reads. The authors' analysis ran thus. SOAPnuke was used to process the raw data, removing reads that contained adapters or uncalled bases, had a mean Phred below 15, or lacked an exact match to the constant primer or identifier. High-quality paired reads were merged with COPE v1.2.5, and unique nucleotide sequences were defined as clonotypes. Clonotypes were aligned to IMGT TRBV, TRBD and TRBJ reference segments using MiTCR v1.1. Analysis was restricted to V-J combinations with a frequency above 0.0001, which covered roughly 99% of repertoires. A TCS score was defined as the ratio between F50 (clonal expansion) and ExV (chaos), using BLOSUM62-based TCRdist between CDR3 peptides within each V-J. Welch's t-statistics and random forest reduced 450 to 600 V-J features to fewer than 15, which were used in a naive Bayes classifier (R e1071). Starting from the raw public reads, TCRdb applied fastp trimming at Q25, assembled clones with MiXCR and retained in-frame beta chains. Each entry merges the rows of one CDR3 protein and shows their most common DNA and genes. V and J calls and clone size were set by TCRdb, not the authors. The sample data list roughly 400,000 distinct CDR3 sequences, and roughly 13% of these were observed just once. 25% to 30% of the sample comes from the top ten.

Deletion took 2 bases off V and 5 bases off J, with a span of 13 bases between the germline ends. The cysteine opens and the phenylalanine closes a CDR3 of 15 amino acids. Only the CDR3 DNA is retained, 45 bases long and in frame from the first base. CDR1 and CDR2, looked up from the germline V gene (reference sequence), are MNHEY and SMNVEV. Sequencing was done on a sample of blood. The TCR comes from a man in his fifties or sixties with Graves' ophthalmopathy. The V and J genes are TRBV27 and TRBJ2-1; a weak D assignment points to TRBD2 (6 bases agree). The DNA is as follows: TGTGCCAGCAGTTTACGAGGGACTTACGACAATGAGCAGTTCTTC. It specifies CASSLRGTYDNEQFF.